The 24 T cell receptor beta chains below were found in one sample sequenced in a study of T cell responses to AZD1222 COVID-19 vaccine. Here immunoSEQ multiplex PCR was the method, and the copy in TCRdb shows in-frame clones only, minus some. The sample has about 120,000 clones, 91% seen once. The sample in question was peripheral blood, obtained on day 0 of AZD1222 vaccination. The receptor source for this set is an adult in good health.

The chain employs TRBV5-6 and TRBJ2-7; D possibly corresponds to TRBD1 (6 bases). This CDR3 contains 14 residues. V gave up 3 bases and J gave up 4 bases, with 14 bases separating them. Germline CDR1 is SGHDT and CDR2 is YYEEEE. CDR3 region: CASSSKDSPYEQYF. The CDR3, as DNA: TGTGCCAGCAGCTCAAAGGACAGTCCTTACGAGCAGTACTTC.

On this clone itself: Within the sample, other DNA sequences also encode this same CDR3. This chain uses TRBV6-4 with TRBJ1-1; TRBD1 might be the D (5 bases). With 2 bases removed from V and 5 bases from J, the gap between germline ends came to 9 bases. CDR3 size: 13 residues. Germline values: CDR1 MRHNA, CDR2 SNTAGT. The CDR3 sequence is CASSDREGTEAFF. The CDR3 DNA sequence: TGTGCCAGCAGTGACAGGGAGGGGACTGAAGCTTTCTTT.

The rearrangement uses TRBV7-9 and TRBJ2-3; D remains unclear. The CDR3 is 16 residues long. The germline gives CDR1 SEHNR, CDR2 FQNEAQ (reference sequence). V shed 1 base and J shed 0 bases, with 11 bases lying between them. Here the CDR3 DNA reads TGTGCCAGCAGCTTAGGTCTGGACGGAAGCACAGATACGCAGTATTTT. Its protein is CASSLGLDGSTDTQYF.

This sequence joins TRBV7-3 and TRBJ1-4; possibly TRBD1 for D (6 bases). V was trimmed by 5 bases and J by 5 bases, leaving 15 bases between them. Germline V gene data show CDR1 as SGHTA and CDR2 as FQGTGA. The CDR3 runs 15 residues. The DNA of the CDR3 is TGTGCCAGCAGCCCCCCCGGCGGGGGCAATGAAAAACTGTTTTTT. It specifies CASSPPGGGNEKLFF.

The J gene is TRBJ2-5, the V gene TRBV5-1; 8 bases are a match to TRBD2. Trimming took 8 bases from V and 1 from J; bases not matched to a gene: 7. The germline gives CDR1 SGHRS, CDR2 YFSETQ. This CDR3 spans 14 amino acids. CDR3 nucleotide sequence: TGCGCCAGTCATGCGGGGGGCTCCCAAGAGACCCAGTACTTC. This codes for CASHAGGSQETQYF.

The chain employs TRBV2 and TRBJ1-6; D is unresolved. The CDR3 totals 15 residues. V gave up 6 bases and J gave up 10 bases, with 19 bases separating them. Germline values: CDR1 SNHLY, CDR2 FYNNEI. CDR3 sequence reads: CASRITDPEGSPLHF. The CDR3 DNA sequence: TGTGCCAGCAGGATTACAGATCCTGAAGGCTCACCCCTCCACTTT.

CDR3 sequence (DNA): TGTGCCAGCAGCTTAGACAGGGATAATCAGCCCCAGCATTTT. Translated: CASSLDRDNQPQHF. This rearrangement joins TRBV5-6 to TRBJ1-5; 7 nucleotides line up with TRBD1. Germline CDR1 SGHDT, CDR2 YYEEEE. CDR3 length: 14 residues. V dropped 2 bases and J dropped 4; count of bases not matched to a gene: 3. The full variable domain, in which reference TRBV5-6 and TRBJ1-5 provide the parts outside the CDR3, is DAGVTQSPTHLIKTRGQQVTLRCSPKSGHDTVSWYQQALGQGPQFIFQYYEEEERQRGNFPDRFSGHQFPNYSSELNVNALLLGDSALYLCASSLDRDNQPQHFGDGTRLSIL.

The V gene is TRBV21-1, the J gene TRBJ2-7; the table's D call of TRBD2 was not tested on the DNA. TRBV21-1 is termed a pseudogene. The CDR3 runs to 16 residues. The CDR3: CASSKHRGGVTYEQYF. The CDR3 bases are TGTGCCAGCAGCAAGCACCGGGGGGGAGTCACCTACGAGCAGTACTTC.

This chain joins TRBV21-1 and TRBJ2-3. TRBV21-1 is listed as a pseudogene. The CDR3 has 12 residues. Written as DNA, the CDR3 is TGTGCCAGCAGCAAAGCAGCAGATACGCAGTATTTT. This codes for CASSKAADTQYF.

The gene calls are TRBV10-3 and TRBJ1-5, with D possibly matching TRBD1 (6 bases). Germline V CDR1 and CDR2: ENHRY, SYGVKD. V lost 5 bases, J lost 4 bases, and 12 bases lay in between. The CDR3 has 14 residues. CDR3 in DNA: TGTGCCATCAGTATGGACAGTCAAAATCAGCCCCAGCATTTT. Amino acid sequence: CAISMDSQNQPQHF.

V usage is TRBV24-1 and J usage is TRBJ1-4, with a weak D call TRBD1 (6 bases). The CDR3 sequence is 13 residues long. V lost 9 bases to trimming and J lost 4 bases, with 11 bases between them. Germline-derived CDR1 and CDR2 are KGHDR and SFDVKD. The CDR3 nucleotides are TGTGCCACCCAGGGGATAAATAATGAAAAACTGTTTTTT. This encodes CATQGINNEKLFF.

This clone was observed a few times. The V call is TRBV6-5, the J call TRBJ1-1; D ambiguous. Germline values: CDR1 MNHEY, CDR2 SVGAGI. The CDR3 spans 13 residues. V was shortened by 8 bases and J by 5 bases, with 15 bases between the two germline ends. CDR3 residues: CASGRTAWTEAFF. The CDR3 bases are TGTGCCAGCGGTAGGACGGCCTGGACTGAAGCTTTCTTT.

The chain is built from TRBV6-2 or TRBV6-3 and TRBJ1-5; D is uncertain. Germline-derived CDR1 and CDR2 are MNHEY and SVGEGT. Trimming stripped 2 bases from V and 1 base from J, with 3 bases between. The CDR3 has 13 amino acids. DNA of the CDR3: TGTGCCAGCAGTTACGAAAGCAATCAGCCCCAGCATTTT. It translates to CASSYESNQPQHF.

The rearrangement joins TRBV7-9 to TRBJ2-5; possibly TRBD2 for D (6 bases). V lost 2 bases and J 2 bases, leaving 12 bases between the germline ends. This CDR3 contains 15 residues. The germline V gene encodes CDR1 SEHNR and CDR2 FQNEAQ (reference sequence). In nucleotides, the CDR3 is TGTGCCAGCAGCTTATTCGGGGACTCACAAGAGACCCAGTACTTC. Its translation: CASSLFGDSQETQYF.

The gene calls are TRBV14 and TRBJ1-1; 10 bases match TRBD1. The V gene's germline CDR1 is SGHDN and CDR2 FVKESK. CDR3 length equals 16 residues. V lost 3 bases to trimming and J lost 4 bases; unmatched junction nucleotides: 8. The CDR3 DNA follows: TGTGCCAGCAGCCACCGAGGACAGGGGGACGCCACTGAAGCTTTCTTT. It translates to CASSHRGQGDATEAFF.

The chain links TRBV9 to TRBJ1-2; TRBD1 matches at 10 bases. The CDR3 is 16 amino acids. The V gene's germline CDR1 is SGDLS and CDR2 YYNGEE. V lost 3 bases and J lost 8; bases outside the gene matches: 13. This chain's CDR3 is CASSDPGQGSFKGYTF. CDR3 in DNA: TGTGCCAGCAGCGATCCGGGACAGGGGTCATTTAAAGGCTACACCTTC.

This clone was seen once. The genes are TRBV6-5 and TRBJ2-1; D gene unclear. From germline, CDR1 is MNHEY and CDR2 SVGAGI. The CDR3 runs 13 residues. V shed 6 bases and J shed 7 bases, with 13 bases lying between them. The CDR3 DNA is TGTGCCAGCAGCATCGGCTGGTTGAATGAGCAGTTCTTC. Its translation: CASSIGWLNEQFF.

The V call is TRBV2, the J call TRBJ1-5, with TRBD1 matching 9 bases. The V segment lost 5 bases and the J segment 0 bases; nucleotides outside the gene matches: 2. Per germline, CDR1 SNHLY and CDR2 FYNNEI. The CDR3 extends over 15 amino acids. The CDR3 coding sequence is TGTGCCAGCAGTCCGGACAGGGGTAGCAATCAGCCCCAGCATTTT. As protein: CASSPDRGSNQPQHF.

The V call is TRBV5-1, the J call TRBJ1-1; TRBD1 aligns across 7 bases. The CDR3 length is 14 residues. Trimming at V came to 0 bases and at J to 1 base, leaving 0 bases not matched to a gene. Germline-derived CDR1 and CDR2 are SGHRS and YFSETQ. The CDR3 is CASSLAGGNTEAFF. The CDR3 DNA reads TGCGCCAGCAGCTTGGCAGGGGGGAACACTGAAGCTTTCTTT.

The gene calls are TRBV28 and TRBJ1-1, with D perhaps TRBD1 (6 bases). The CDR3 has 13 residues. V was clipped by 5 bases and J by 11 bases, with 18 bases between them. From germline, CDR1 is MDHEN and CDR2 SYDVKM. Here the CDR3 DNA reads TGTGCCAGCAGTGCAAAACTCGACAGGCTCGCTTTCTTT. It is translated as CASSAKLDRLAFF.

This sequence joins TRBV27 and TRBJ1-1, with TRBD1 matching 9 bases. Trimming removed 5 bases from V and 4 bases from J; junction bases left unmatched: 8. The CDR3 covers 15 residues. Germline CDR1 reads MNHEY; CDR2 reads SMNVEV (reference sequence). The CDR3 sequence is CASSPGQGSSTEAFF. CDR3 sequence (DNA): TGTGCCAGCAGTCCGGGACAGGGATCTAGCACTGAAGCTTTCTTT.

This clone was observed once. This rearrangement joins TRBV19 to TRBJ1-4; D is ambiguous. Germline V lookup: CDR1 LNHDA, CDR2 SQIVND (reference sequence). V dropped 7 bases and J dropped 6 bases, with 12 bases sitting between them. The CDR3 consists of 13 residues. CDR3: CASKYLRDEKLFF. CDR3 coding DNA: TGTGCCAGTAAATACCTTAGGGATGAAAAACTGTTTTTT.

This sequence joins TRBV11-2 and TRBJ2-6, with 7 nucleotides matching TRBD2. V lost 5 bases and J lost 12; bases outside the gene matches: 13. CDR3 size: 15 residues. The germline CDR1 and CDR2 sequences are SGHAT and FQNNGV. Here the CDR3 DNA reads TGTGCCAGCAGCCCGATGATCAGAAGGGAGGGCGTCCTGACTTTC. Protein: CASSPMIRREGVLTF.

J is TRBJ2-7 and V is TRBV7-9; 7 nucleotides match TRBD1. Germline V gives CDR1 SEHNR, CDR2 FQNEAQ (reference sequence). This CDR3 comprises 16 residues. Trimming cost V 0 bases and J 2 bases; bases outside gene matches: 7. The CDR3, as DNA: TGTGCCAGCAGCTTAGCGAGAGGGGGCTCTGCCTACGAGCAGTACTTC. Protein sequence: CASSLARGGSAYEQYF.